This entry describes one T cell receptor beta chain. The V end lost 5 bases, the J end lost 8 bases, and 28 bases lay between the germline ends. CDR1 is SEHNR and CDR2 is FQNEAQ in the germline V gene (reference sequence). The CDR3 is 18 residues long. The sample comes from a study of blood T cell repertoires in COVID-19. Overall study context: Material from acute and convalescent COVID-19 was sourced from the United States, Italy and Spain. The cDNA or gDNA used as material had been derived from T cells, B-cell-depleted T cells, or PBMCs.

Source study methods: Reference gene primer amplification in the assay estimated nucleated cell counts. Sequencing used immunoSEQ multiplex PCR; TCRdb keeps in-frame clones, though not all of them. The DNA was the basis for D and trimming; V, J and clone size are from that table. The profile covers approximately 300,000 clones, with 75% to 90% appearing a single time and 2% to 3% taken by the ten largest. The receptor was isolated from a man aged 18 to 30 with active or convalescent COVID-19. Sequencing was done on a sample of peripheral blood. The chain recombines TRBV7-9 with TRBJ1-3, with D possibly TRBD1 on 6 matching bases. The CDR3 loop is CASSPRPGQGPLTYTIYF. The CDR3 nucleotides read TGTGCCAGCAGCCCCCGCCCGGGGCAGGGGCCACTTACATACACCATATATTTT.